This T cell receptor (beta chain) was sequenced for a study of blood T cells in healthy people across ages. Background on the study: Per two T cells, template switching captured roughly one barcoded beta molecule.

A second PCR, run for roughly 7 to 12 cycles, used a sample-barcoded 5' primer plus a J-beta primer mix. MiXCR, run by TCRdb on the 5' RACE reads, gives a single entry per CDR3 protein. This table has about a million distinct CDR3 sequences, roughly 51% appearing once. CDR1 and CDR2 (germline): MDHEN, SYDVKM. V was trimmed by 3 bases and J by 4 bases, leaving 9 bases between them. This CDR3 has 13 residues. The V and J genes are TRBV28 and TRBJ1-2, with TRBD1 as a possible D gene (6 bases). Source material: blood. The receptor's source is a woman aged 55 to 70 in good health. DNA of the CDR3: TGTGCCAGCAGTTTCGACAGGTTCTATGGCTACACCTTC. Translating it yields CASSFDRFYGYTF.